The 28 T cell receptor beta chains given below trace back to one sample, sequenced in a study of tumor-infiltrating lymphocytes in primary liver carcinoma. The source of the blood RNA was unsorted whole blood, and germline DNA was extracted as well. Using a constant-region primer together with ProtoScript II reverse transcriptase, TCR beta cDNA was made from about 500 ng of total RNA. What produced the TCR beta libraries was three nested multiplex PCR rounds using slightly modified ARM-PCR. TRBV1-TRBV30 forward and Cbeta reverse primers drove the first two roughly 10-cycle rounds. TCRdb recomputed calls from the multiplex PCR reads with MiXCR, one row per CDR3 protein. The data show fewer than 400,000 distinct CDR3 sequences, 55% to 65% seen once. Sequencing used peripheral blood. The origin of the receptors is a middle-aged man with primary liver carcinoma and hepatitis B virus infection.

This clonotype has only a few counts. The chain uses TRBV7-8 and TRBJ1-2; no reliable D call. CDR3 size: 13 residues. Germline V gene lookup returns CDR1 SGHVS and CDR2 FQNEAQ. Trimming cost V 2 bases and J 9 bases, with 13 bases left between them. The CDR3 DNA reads TGTGCCAGCAGCTTAAAGGCAGCCTCTAGCTACACCTTC. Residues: CASSLKAASSYTF.

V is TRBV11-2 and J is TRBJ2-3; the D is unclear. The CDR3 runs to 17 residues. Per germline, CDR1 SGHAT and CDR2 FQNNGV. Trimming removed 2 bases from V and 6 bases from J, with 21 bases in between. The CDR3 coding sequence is TGTGCCAGCAGCTTAACGAACCAGTATCCCCCCACGGATACGCAGTATTTT. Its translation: CASSLTNQYPPTDTQYF. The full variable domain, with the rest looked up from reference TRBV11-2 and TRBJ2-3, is EAGVAQSPRYKIIEKRQSVAFWCNPISGHATLYWYQQILGQGPKLLIQFQNNGVVDDSQLPKDRFSAERLKGVDSTLKIQPAKLEDSAVYLCASSLTNQYPPTDTQYFGPGTRLTVL.

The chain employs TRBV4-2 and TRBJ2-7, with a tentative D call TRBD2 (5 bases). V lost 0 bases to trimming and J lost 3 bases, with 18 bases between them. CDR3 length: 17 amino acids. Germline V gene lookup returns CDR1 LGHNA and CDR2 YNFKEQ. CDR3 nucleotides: TGTGCCAGCAGCCAAGATCCCAGCGGAAATGTTCTCTACGAGCAGTACTTC. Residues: CASSQDPSGNVLYEQYF.

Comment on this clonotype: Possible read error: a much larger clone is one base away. CDR3 residues: CTSSYSRGFYEQYF. The CDR3 nucleotides are TGTACCAGCAGCTACTCCAGGGGATTCTACGAGCAGTACTTC. The chain is built from TRBV7-8 and TRBJ2-7, with D possibly being TRBD1 (6 bases). Germline V gives CDR1 SGHVS, CDR2 FQNEAQ. The length of the CDR3 is 14 residues.

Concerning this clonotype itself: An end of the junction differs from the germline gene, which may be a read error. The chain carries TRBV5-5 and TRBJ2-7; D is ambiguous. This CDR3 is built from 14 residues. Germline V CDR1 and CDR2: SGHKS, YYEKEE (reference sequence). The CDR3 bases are TGTGCCAACAGCTTAGTCGCAGAAGTCTACGAGCAGTACTTC. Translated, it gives CANSLVAEVYEQYF.

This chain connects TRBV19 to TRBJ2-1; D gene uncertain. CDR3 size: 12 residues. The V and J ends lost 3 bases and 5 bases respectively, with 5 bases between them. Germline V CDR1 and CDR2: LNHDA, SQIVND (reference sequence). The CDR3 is CASSMNHNEQFF. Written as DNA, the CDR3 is TGTGCCAGTAGTATGAATCACAATGAGCAGTTCTTC. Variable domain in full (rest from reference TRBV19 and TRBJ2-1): DGGITQSPKYLFRKEGQNVTLSCEQNLNHDAMYWYRQDPGQGLRLIYYSQIVNDFQKGDIAEGYSVSREKKESFPLTVTSAQKNPTAFYLCASSMNHNEQFFGPGTRLTVL.

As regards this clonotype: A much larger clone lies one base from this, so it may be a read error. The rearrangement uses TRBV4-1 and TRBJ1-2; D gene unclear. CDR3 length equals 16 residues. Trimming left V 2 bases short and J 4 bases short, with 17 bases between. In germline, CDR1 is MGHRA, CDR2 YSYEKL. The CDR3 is CASSQISTANLYGYTF. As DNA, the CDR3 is TGCGCCAGCAGCCAAATCTCGACGGCGAACCTCTATGGCTACACCTTC.

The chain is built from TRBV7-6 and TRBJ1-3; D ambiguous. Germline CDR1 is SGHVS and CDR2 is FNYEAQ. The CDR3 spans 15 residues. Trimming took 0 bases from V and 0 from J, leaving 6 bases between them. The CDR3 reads CASSLAALSGNTIYF. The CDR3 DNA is TGTGCCAGCAGCTTAGCGGCGCTCTCTGGAAACACCATATATTTT.

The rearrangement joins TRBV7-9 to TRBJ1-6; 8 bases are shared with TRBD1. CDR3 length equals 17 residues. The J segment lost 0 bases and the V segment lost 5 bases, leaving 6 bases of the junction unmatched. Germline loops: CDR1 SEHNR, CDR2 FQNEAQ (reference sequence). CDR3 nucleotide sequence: TGTGCCAGCAGCCTGAGGGACAGGAGCTCCTATAATTCACCCCTCCACTTT. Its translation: CASSLRDRSSYNSPLHF.

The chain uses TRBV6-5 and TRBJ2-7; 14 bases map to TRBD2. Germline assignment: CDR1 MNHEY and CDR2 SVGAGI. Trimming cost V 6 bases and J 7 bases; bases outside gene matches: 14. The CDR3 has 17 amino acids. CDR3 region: CASSSLGRLAGGREQYF. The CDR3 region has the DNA TGTGCCAGCAGCTCATTGGGACGACTAGCGGGAGGGAGGGAGCAGTACTTC.

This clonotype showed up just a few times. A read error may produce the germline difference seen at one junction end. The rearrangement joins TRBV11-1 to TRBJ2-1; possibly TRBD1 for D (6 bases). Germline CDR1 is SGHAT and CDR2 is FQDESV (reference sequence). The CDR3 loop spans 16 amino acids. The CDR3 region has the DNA TGTGCCAGCAGCCTAACAGGGAGTAGCTCCTACAATGGGCAGCTCTTC. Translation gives CASSLTGSSSYNGQLF.

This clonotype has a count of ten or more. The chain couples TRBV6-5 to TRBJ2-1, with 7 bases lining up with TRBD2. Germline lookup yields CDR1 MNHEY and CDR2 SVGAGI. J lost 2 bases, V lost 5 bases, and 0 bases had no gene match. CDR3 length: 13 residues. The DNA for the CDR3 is TGTGCCAGCAGTAGCGGGACCTACAATGAGCAGTTCTTC. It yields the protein CASSSGTYNEQFF.

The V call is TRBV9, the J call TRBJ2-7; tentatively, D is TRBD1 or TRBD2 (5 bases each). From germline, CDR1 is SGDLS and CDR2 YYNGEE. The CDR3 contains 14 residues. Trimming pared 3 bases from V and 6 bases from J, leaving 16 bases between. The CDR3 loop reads CASSADGASSEQYF. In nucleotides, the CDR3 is TGTGCCAGCAGCGCCGACGGGGCTTCTTCCGAGCAGTACTTC.

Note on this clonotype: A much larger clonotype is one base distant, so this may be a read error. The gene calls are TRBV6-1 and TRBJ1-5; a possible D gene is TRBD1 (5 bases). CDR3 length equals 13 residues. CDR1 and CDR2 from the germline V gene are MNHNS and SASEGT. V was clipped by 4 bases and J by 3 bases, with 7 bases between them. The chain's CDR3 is CASSATANQPQHF. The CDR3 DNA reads TGTGCCAGCAGTGCGACAGCCAATCAGCCCCAGCATTTT.

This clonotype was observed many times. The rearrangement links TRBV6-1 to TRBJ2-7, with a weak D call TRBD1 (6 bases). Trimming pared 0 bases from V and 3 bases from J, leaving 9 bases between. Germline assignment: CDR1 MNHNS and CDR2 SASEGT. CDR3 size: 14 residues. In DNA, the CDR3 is TGTGCCAGCAGTGAAGCAGGGGGATTCTACGAGCAGTACTTC. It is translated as CASSEAGGFYEQYF.

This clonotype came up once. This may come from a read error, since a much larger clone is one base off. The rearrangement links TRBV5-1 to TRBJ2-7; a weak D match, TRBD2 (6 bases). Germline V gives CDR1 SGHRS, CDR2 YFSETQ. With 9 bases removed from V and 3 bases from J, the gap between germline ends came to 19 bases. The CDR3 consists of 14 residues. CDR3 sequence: CAISLGRGLYEQYF. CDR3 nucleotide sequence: TGCGCCATCAGTTTGGGACGGGGACTCTACGAGCAGTACTTC.

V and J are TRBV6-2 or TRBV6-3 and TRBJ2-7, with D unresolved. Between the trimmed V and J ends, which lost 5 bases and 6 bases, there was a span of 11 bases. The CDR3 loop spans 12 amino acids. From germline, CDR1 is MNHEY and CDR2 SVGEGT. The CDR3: CASSRTPVEQYF. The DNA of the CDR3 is TGTGCCAGCAGTCGTACCCCAGTCGAGCAGTACTTC.

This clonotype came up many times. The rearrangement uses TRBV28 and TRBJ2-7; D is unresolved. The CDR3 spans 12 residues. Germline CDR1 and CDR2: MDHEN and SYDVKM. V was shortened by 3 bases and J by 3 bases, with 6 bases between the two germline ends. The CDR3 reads CASSLSGYEQYF. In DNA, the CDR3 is TGTGCCAGCAGTTTGTCGGGCTACGAGCAGTACTTC. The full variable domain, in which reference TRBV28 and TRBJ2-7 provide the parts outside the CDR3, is DVKVTQSSRYLVKRTGEKVFLECVQDMDHENMFWYRQDPGLGLRLIYFSYDVKMKEKGDIPEGYSVSREKKERFSLILESASTNQTSMYLCASSLSGYEQYFGPGTRLTVT.

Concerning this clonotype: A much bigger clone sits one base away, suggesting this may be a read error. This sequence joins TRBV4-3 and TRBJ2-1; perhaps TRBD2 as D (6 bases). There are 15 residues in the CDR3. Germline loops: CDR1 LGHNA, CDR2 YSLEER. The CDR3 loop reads CASSPGLLLDNEEFF. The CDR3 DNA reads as TGCGCCAGCAGCCCTGGACTACTCTTGGACAATGAGGAGTTCTTC.

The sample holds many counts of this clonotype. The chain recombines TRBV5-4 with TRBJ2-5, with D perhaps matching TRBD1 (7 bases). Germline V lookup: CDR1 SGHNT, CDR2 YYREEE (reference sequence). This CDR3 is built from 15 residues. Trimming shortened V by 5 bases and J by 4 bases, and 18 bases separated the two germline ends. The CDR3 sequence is CASSYRTGGVETQYF. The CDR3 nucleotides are TGTGCCAGCAGTTATCGGACAGGAGGGGTAGAGACCCAGTACTTC.

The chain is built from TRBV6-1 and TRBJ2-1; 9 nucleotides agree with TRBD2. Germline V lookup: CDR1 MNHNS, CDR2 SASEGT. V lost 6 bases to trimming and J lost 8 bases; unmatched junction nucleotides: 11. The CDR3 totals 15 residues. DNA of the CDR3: TGTGCCAGCAGGCGGGAGGGCCCCACTGGGGATGAGCAGTTCTTC. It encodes CASRREGPTGDEQFF.

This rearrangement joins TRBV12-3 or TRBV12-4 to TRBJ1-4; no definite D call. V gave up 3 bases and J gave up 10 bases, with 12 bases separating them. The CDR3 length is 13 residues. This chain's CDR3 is CASSLAGTGKLFF. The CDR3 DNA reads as TGTGCCAGCAGTTTGGCAGGAACCGGAAAACTGTTTTTT.

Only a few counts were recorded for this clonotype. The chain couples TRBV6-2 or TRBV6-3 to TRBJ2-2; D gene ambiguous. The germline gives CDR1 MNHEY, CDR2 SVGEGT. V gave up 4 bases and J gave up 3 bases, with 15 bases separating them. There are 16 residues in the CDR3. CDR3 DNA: TGTGCCAGCAGTTCCGGCCGGAGTGGGGACACCGGGGAGCTGTTTTTT. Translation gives CASSSGRSGDTGELFF.

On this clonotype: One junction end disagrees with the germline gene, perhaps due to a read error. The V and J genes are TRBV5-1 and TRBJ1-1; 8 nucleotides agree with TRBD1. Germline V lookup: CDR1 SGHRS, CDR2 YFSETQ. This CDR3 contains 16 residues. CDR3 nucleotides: TGCGCCATCAGCCCCACAGCGACAGGGGCGAACACTGAAGCTTTCTTT. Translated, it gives CAISPTATGANTEAFF.

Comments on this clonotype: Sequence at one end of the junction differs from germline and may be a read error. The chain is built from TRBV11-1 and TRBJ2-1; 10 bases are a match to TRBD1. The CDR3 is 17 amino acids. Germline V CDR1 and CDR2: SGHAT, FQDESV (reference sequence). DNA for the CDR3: TGTGCCAGCAGCTCCGGGACAGGGGCCCCTACCTACAATGAGCAATTCTTC. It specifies CASSSGTGAPTYNEQFF.

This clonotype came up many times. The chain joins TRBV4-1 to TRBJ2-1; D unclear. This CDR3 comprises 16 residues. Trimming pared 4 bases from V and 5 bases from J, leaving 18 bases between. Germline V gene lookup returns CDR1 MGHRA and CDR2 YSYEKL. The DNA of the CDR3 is TGCGCCAGCAGCCGAGTCGCCGGCGCAGCGAACAATGAGCAGTTCTTC. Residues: CASSRVAGAANNEQFF.

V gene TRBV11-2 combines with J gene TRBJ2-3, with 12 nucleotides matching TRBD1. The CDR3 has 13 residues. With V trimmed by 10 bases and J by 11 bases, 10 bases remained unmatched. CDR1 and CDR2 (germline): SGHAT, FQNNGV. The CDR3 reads CAIGTGGLGWQYF. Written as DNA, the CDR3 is TGTGCCATCGGGACAGGGGGCCTTGGATGGCAGTATTTT. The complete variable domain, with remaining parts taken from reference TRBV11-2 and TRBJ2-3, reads EAGVAQSPRYKIIEKRQSVAFWCNPISGHATLYWYQQILGQGPKLLIQFQNNGVVDDSQLPKDRFSAERLKGVDSTLKIQPAKLEDSAVYLCAIGTGGLGWQYFGPGTRLTVL.

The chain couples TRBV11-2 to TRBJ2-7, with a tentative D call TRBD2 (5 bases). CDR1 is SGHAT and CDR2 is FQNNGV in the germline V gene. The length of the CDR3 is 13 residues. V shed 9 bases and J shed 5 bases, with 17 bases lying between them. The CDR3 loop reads CARSPGISDEQYF. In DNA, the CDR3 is TGTGCCAGGAGTCCCGGGATCTCGGACGAGCAGTACTTC. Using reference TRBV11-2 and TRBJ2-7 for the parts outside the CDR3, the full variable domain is EAGVAQSPRYKIIEKRQSVAFWCNPISGHATLYWYQQILGQGPKLLIQFQNNGVVDDSQLPKDRFSAERLKGVDSTLKIQPAKLEDSAVYLCARSPGISDEQYFGPGTRLTVT.